This TCR beta chain was profiled in a study of blood T cell repertoires in COVID-19. Study background: PBMCs, B-cell-depleted T cells, or T cells were the source of the cDNA or gDNA that made up the material.

Sequenced by immunoSEQ multiplex PCR; TCRdb stores in-frame clones only, minus some. The sample yields 230,000 or so clones, 88% seen once. Germline V CDR1 and CDR2: SGHAT, FQNNGV. V was pared by 1 base and J by 7 bases, with 5 bases between. The CDR3 extends over 12 amino acids. This sequence was found in a woman between 40 and 55 years old with acute COVID-19. The specimen was PBMCs or T cells enriched from blood (not recorded which). The chain recombines TRBV11-2 with TRBJ1-3; no clear D gene. The CDR3, as DNA: TGTGCCAGCAGCTTAGTGAGGAACACCATATATTTT. Translating gives CASSLVRNTIYF.